The clone carrying this T cell receptor (beta chain) was counted at least ten times. For TCRbeta, the library was prepared with unique molecular identifiers. TCRdb processed the PCR reads anew with MiXCR; each CDR3 protein has one entry. The sample holds hundreds of thousands of distinct CDR3 sequences, roughly 7.7% seen once. The entry originates in a study of T-cell reconstitution after alpha-beta-depleted transplantation in children. The germline V and J ends were trimmed by 6 bases and 1 base, with 6 bases remaining between them. This CDR3 is 11 amino acids long. Germline CDR1 is DFQATT and CDR2 is SNEGSKA (reference sequence).

Sequenced material: PBMCs, mostly from graft donor cells, taken 180 days after TCRalphabeta/CD19-depleted stem cell transplant. This chain uses TRBV20-1 with TRBJ1-1, with D unclear. The TCR sequence derives from a male patient younger than 18 who had a stem cell transplant for acute lymphoblastic leukemia, so the T cells may come from the graft donor. The CDR3: CSAQKNTEAFF. The CDR3 coding sequence is TGCAGTGCCCAGAAGAACACTGAAGCTTTCTTT.